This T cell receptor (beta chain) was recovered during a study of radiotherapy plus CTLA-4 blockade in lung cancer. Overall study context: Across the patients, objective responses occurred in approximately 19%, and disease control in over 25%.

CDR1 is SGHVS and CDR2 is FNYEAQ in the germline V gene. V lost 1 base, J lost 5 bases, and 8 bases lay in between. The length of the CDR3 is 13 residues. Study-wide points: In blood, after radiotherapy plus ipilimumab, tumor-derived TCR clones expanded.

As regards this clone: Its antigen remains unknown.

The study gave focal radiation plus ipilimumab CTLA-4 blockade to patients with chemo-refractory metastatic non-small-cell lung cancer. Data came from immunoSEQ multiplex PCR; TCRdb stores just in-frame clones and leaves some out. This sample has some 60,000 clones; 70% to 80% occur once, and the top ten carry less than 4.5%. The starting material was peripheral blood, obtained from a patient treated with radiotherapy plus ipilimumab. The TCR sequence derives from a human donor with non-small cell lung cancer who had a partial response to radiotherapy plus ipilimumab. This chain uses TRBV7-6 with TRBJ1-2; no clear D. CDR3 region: CASSLGAGYGYTF. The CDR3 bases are TGTGCCAGCAGCTTAGGGGCAGGATATGGCTACACCTTC. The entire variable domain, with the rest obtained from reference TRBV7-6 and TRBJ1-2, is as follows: GAGVSQSPRYKVTKRGQDVALRCDPISGHVSLYWYRQALGQGPEFLTYFNYEAQQDKSGLPNDRFSAERPEGSISTLTIQRTEQRDSAMYRCASSLGAGYGYTFGSGTRLTVV.